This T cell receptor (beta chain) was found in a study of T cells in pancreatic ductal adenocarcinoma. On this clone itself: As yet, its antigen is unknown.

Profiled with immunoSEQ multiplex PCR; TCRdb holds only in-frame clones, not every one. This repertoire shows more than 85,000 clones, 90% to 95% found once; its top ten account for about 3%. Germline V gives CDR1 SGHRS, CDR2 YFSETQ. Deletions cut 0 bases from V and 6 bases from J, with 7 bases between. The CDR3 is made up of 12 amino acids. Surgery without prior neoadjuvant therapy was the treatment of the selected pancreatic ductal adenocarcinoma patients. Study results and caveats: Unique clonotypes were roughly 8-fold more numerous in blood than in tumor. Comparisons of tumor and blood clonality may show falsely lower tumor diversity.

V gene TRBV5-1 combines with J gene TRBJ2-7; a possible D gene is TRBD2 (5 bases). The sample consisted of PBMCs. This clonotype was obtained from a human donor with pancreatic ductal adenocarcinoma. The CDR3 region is CASSLVGGEQYF. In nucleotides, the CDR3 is TGCGCCAGCAGCTTGGTCGGAGGCGAGCAGTACTTC.